Listed below are T cell receptor beta chains from one sample, sequenced in a study of blood T cell repertoires in COVID-19. The repertoire was sequenced with immunoSEQ multiplex PCR; TCRdb's copy has only in-frame clones and lacks some. The table has about 160,000 clones, 75% to 90% seen once. What was sequenced was PBMCs or T cells enriched from blood (not recorded which). Receptor source: an older woman who had recovered from COVID-19. Each CDR3 is given with its conserved first and last residue. The order of the fields is V gene, clone size, D gene, J gene, CDR3 DNA, CDR3 protein. A D gene is named only where the DNA matches it firmly. Where a row states a size, it is once, few, many or the class of an expanded clone; other rows omit it.

v_gene: TRBV4-1; abundance: -; d_gene: -; j_gene: TRBJ2-4; CDR3nt: TGCGCCAGCAGCCAAGAACCAGCGGGCCTCTCCAGGCACATTCAGTACTTC; CDR3aa: CASSQEPAGLSRHIQYF
v_gene: TRBV14; abundance: -; d_gene: TRBD1; j_gene: TRBJ1-1; CDR3nt: TGTGCCAGCAGCCCGGACAGGGCGAGGGGCACTGAAGCTTTCTTT; CDR3aa: CASSPDRARGTEAFF
v_gene: TRBV18; abundance: -; d_gene: TRBD2; j_gene: TRBJ2-5; CDR3nt: TGTGCCAGCTCACCACCGATCGGACTAGCGGGGGCCAAAGAGACCCAGTACTTC; CDR3aa: CASSPPIGLAGAKETQYF
v_gene: TRBV6-5; abundance: -; d_gene: -; j_gene: TRBJ2-7; CDR3nt: TGTGCCAGCTGGGCGGACAGATCCTCCTACGAGCAGTACTTC; CDR3aa: CASWADRSSYEQYF
v_gene: TRBV14; abundance: -; d_gene: -; j_gene: TRBJ1-2; CDR3nt: TGTGCCAGCAGCCAAGAGGGGGCTACGAACTATGGCTACACCTTC; CDR3aa: CASSQEGATNYGYTF
v_gene: TRBV19; abundance: -; d_gene: -; j_gene: TRBJ1-5; CDR3nt: TGTGCCAGTAGTATAAGCCAGGGGTCCCATCAGCCCCAGCATTTT; CDR3aa: CASSISQGSHQPQHF
v_gene: TRBV12-3/TRBV12-4; abundance: -; d_gene: -; j_gene: TRBJ1-1; CDR3nt: TGTGCCAGCAACACACAGAGGAACACTGAAGCTTTCTTT; CDR3aa: CASNTQRNTEAFF
v_gene: TRBV6-5; abundance: once; d_gene: -; j_gene: TRBJ1-2; CDR3nt: TGTGCCAGCAGTTACTCGAGAGTTGGACATGGCTATGGCTACACCTTC; CDR3aa: CASSYSRVGHGYGYTF
v_gene: TRBV7-2; abundance: -; d_gene: -; j_gene: TRBJ1-2; CDR3nt: TGTGCCAGCAGCTACCCAACCACAGGGAGCTATGGCTACACCTTC; CDR3aa: CASSYPTTGSYGYTF
v_gene: TRBV5-4; abundance: -; d_gene: -; j_gene: TRBJ1-1; CDR3nt: TGTGCCAGCAGCTTGGTCGGTGGAAGGACACGTGAAGCTTTCTTT; CDR3aa: CASSLVGGRTREAFF
v_gene: TRBV7-9; abundance: -; d_gene: -; j_gene: TRBJ2-5; CDR3nt: TGTGCCAGCAGCTTAGGAGTAGTTCAGGCAGAGACCCAGTACTTC; CDR3aa: CASSLGVVQAETQYF
v_gene: TRBV5-4; abundance: -; d_gene: -; j_gene: TRBJ1-4; CDR3nt: TGTGCCAGCAGCTTGGAACAGGGTAGTTTAGGGGAAAAACTGTTTTTT; CDR3aa: CASSLEQGSLGEKLFF
v_gene: TRBV5-6; abundance: -; d_gene: -; j_gene: TRBJ2-3; CDR3nt: TGTGCCAGCAGCTTAGGGGGAGTAAGGGCCACAGATACGCAGTATTTT; CDR3aa: CASSLGGVRATDTQYF
v_gene: TRBV15; abundance: -; d_gene: -; j_gene: TRBJ2-7; CDR3nt: TGTGCCACCAGCAGAGTGGGCCACTCTGCCTACGAGCAGTACTTC; CDR3aa: CATSRVGHSAYEQYF
v_gene: TRBV19; abundance: once; d_gene: -; j_gene: TRBJ1-2; CDR3nt: TGTGCCAGTAGTATGGGGTTTGGGACTCTAGCTAACTATGGCTACACCTTC; CDR3aa: CASSMGFGTLANYGYTF
v_gene: TRBV7-2; abundance: -; d_gene: TRBD2; j_gene: TRBJ2-1; CDR3nt: TGTGCCAGCAGACTAGCGGGGGCAAATGAGCAGTTCTTC; CDR3aa: CASRLAGANEQFF
v_gene: TRBV2; abundance: -; d_gene: TRBD2; j_gene: TRBJ2-1; CDR3nt: TGTGCCAGCTTAAAGGGGAGCGGGGGGAGCTCCTACAATGAGCAGTTCTTC; CDR3aa: CASLKGSGGSSYNEQFF
v_gene: TRBV4-2; abundance: -; d_gene: -; j_gene: TRBJ2-7; CDR3nt: TGTGCCAGCAGCCAAGATCTAGGAGGGAGAGAGCAGTACTTC; CDR3aa: CASSQDLGGREQYF
v_gene: TRBV30; abundance: -; d_gene: TRBD2; j_gene: TRBJ2-3; CDR3nt: TGTGCCTGGAAAACGAGCGGGGTAACAGATACGCAGTATTTT; CDR3aa: CAWKTSGVTDTQYF
v_gene: TRBV19; abundance: -; d_gene: TRBD1; j_gene: TRBJ1-2; CDR3nt: TGTGCCAGTAGACTAGGGAAGGGGGCGCCGGGAGATGGCTACACCTTC; CDR3aa: CASRLGKGAPGDGYTF
v_gene: TRBV4-1; abundance: -; d_gene: TRBD1; j_gene: TRBJ1-5; CDR3nt: TGCGCCAGCAGCCAAGAGGGGGGCAGGGGGGGCAATCAGCCCCAGCATTTT; CDR3aa: CASSQEGGRGGNQPQHF
v_gene: TRBV19; abundance: -; d_gene: -; j_gene: TRBJ2-3; CDR3nt: TGTGCCAGTAGTATAAGCTGGACAGATACGCAGTATTTT; CDR3aa: CASSISWTDTQYF
v_gene: TRBV3-1/TRBV3-2; abundance: -; d_gene: TRBD2; j_gene: TRBJ2-2; CDR3nt: TGTGCCAGCAGCCGGGGGGGGAGCGCCGGGGAGCTGTTTTTT; CDR3aa: CASSRGGSAGELFF
v_gene: TRBV10-3; abundance: few; d_gene: -; j_gene: TRBJ2-2; CDR3nt: TGTGCCATCAGCATACAGGGCGGAGCCGGGGAGCTGTTTTTT; CDR3aa: CAISIQGGAGELFF
v_gene: TRBV4-1; abundance: -; d_gene: TRBD2; j_gene: TRBJ2-7; CDR3nt: TGCGCCCGCAGCAGACCTAGCGGGGGGGGGAGCTACGAGCAGTACTTC; CDR3aa: CARSRPSGGGSYEQYF
v_gene: TRBV14; abundance: -; d_gene: -; j_gene: TRBJ2-1; CDR3nt: TGTGCCAGCAGCCACAGACTCCCGCATGAGCAGTTCTTC; CDR3aa: CASSHRLPHEQFF
v_gene: TRBV27; abundance: few; d_gene: -; j_gene: TRBJ1-2; CDR3nt: TGTGCCAGCAGCTCCCTAGGGGGGGCCAACTATGGCTACACCTTC; CDR3aa: CASSSLGGANYGYTF
v_gene: TRBV7-9; abundance: once; d_gene: TRBD1; j_gene: TRBJ2-7; CDR3nt: TGTGCCAGCAGCCCTCGGACCGGGACAGAGGTTCCCTACGAGCAGTACTTC; CDR3aa: CASSPRTGTEVPYEQYF
v_gene: TRBV12-3/TRBV12-4; abundance: -; d_gene: -; j_gene: TRBJ1-2; CDR3nt: TGTGCCAGCAGTTCAGGGGACTATGGCTACACCTTC; CDR3aa: CASSSGDYGYTF
v_gene: TRBV5-1; abundance: many; d_gene: TRBD1; j_gene: TRBJ1-6; CDR3nt: TGCGCCAGCAGCGAGGGACAGGGTACTTCACCCCTCCACTTT; CDR3aa: CASSEGQGTSPLHF
v_gene: TRBV2; abundance: -; d_gene: -; j_gene: TRBJ2-2; CDR3nt: TGTGCCAGCAGTGCCCACTTACTAGCCGGGGAGCTGTTTTTT; CDR3aa: CASSAHLLAGELFF
v_gene: TRBV9; abundance: -; d_gene: -; j_gene: TRBJ2-3; CDR3nt: TGTGCCAGCAGCGTAGCCCCGAGTTTCACAGATACGCAGTATTTT; CDR3aa: CASSVAPSFTDTQYF
v_gene: TRBV27; abundance: -; d_gene: -; j_gene: TRBJ2-3; CDR3nt: TGTGCCAGCAGTTTATACGGGGAGGATACGCAGTATTTT; CDR3aa: CASSLYGEDTQYF
v_gene: TRBV10-3; abundance: -; d_gene: -; j_gene: TRBJ1-1; CDR3nt: TGTGCCATCGGAAGGAGGGGGGGGTTGCATGAAGCTTTCTTT; CDR3aa: CAIGRRGGLHEAFF
v_gene: TRBV11-2; abundance: -; d_gene: TRBD1; j_gene: TRBJ2-1; CDR3nt: TGTGCCAGCAGCGAACAGGGGGGTGAGCAGTTCTTC; CDR3aa: CASSEQGGEQFF
v_gene: TRBV3-1/TRBV3-2; abundance: -; d_gene: TRBD2; j_gene: TRBJ2-5; CDR3nt: TGTGCCAGCAGCCCGAGCGGGGGGGCCGGTAAGACCCAGTACTTC; CDR3aa: CASSPSGGAGKTQYF
v_gene: TRBV7-6; abundance: -; d_gene: -; j_gene: TRBJ2-3; CDR3nt: TGTGCCAGCAGCACCATGGCGATGGGCAGCACAACAGATACGCAGTATTTT; CDR3aa: CASSTMAMGSTTDTQYF
v_gene: TRBV27; abundance: -; d_gene: -; j_gene: TRBJ1-6; CDR3nt: TGTGCCAGCAGTTTCGACAGTGATTCACCCCTCCACTTT; CDR3aa: CASSFDSDSPLHF
v_gene: TRBV5-1; abundance: -; d_gene: -; j_gene: TRBJ2-5; CDR3nt: TGCGCCAGCAGCACTACAGGGAGTTGGGAGACCCAGTACTTC; CDR3aa: CASSTTGSWETQYF
v_gene: TRBV30; abundance: -; d_gene: -; j_gene: TRBJ2-7; CDR3nt: TGTGCCTGGAGTTGGGACACCCTCTCCTACGAGCAGTACTTC; CDR3aa: CAWSWDTLSYEQYF